The 14 T cell receptor beta chains below were found in one sample sequenced in a study of Tregs in tolerant kidney transplant recipients. The method was immunoSEQ multiplex PCR; TCRdb's version includes in-frame clones alone and lacks a portion of them. The sample yields 200,000 to 300,000 clones, approximately 83% seen once. Sequences were obtained from CD4+ T cells from blood. These receptors all come from a human donor in good health.

V usage is TRBV18 and J usage is TRBJ1-5; the D is unclear. The CDR3 extends over 13 amino acids. Germline assignment: CDR1 KGHSH and CDR2 LQKENI. Trimming left V 4 bases short and J 1 base short, with 5 bases between. This CDR3 reads CASSRSSNQPQHF. DNA for the CDR3: TGTGCCAGCTCACGCAGCAGCAATCAGCCCCAGCATTTT.

The chain carries TRBV6-1 and TRBJ2-1; D unclear. The CDR3 runs 15 residues. Trimming removed 6 bases at V and 7 bases at J, with 19 bases between. In germline, CDR1 is MNHNS, CDR2 SASEGT. As DNA, the CDR3 is TGTGCCAGCAGGCTAGGGATGGGCTTCCTAAATGAGCAGTTCTTC. Protein: CASRLGMGFLNEQFF.

The gene calls are TRBV7-9 and TRBJ2-7; D is perhaps TRBD1 (5 bases). The CDR3 has 19 amino acids. Trimming shortened V by 3 bases and J by 5 bases, and 29 bases separated the two germline ends. CDR1 SEHNR and CDR2 FQNEAQ come from the germline V gene (reference sequence). The CDR3 spells CASSFSLLRTGFEYHEQYF. The DNA for the CDR3 is TGTGCCAGCAGCTTTTCTCTCCTCAGAACAGGATTCGAGTACCACGAGCAGTACTTC. Using reference TRBV7-9 and TRBJ2-7 for the parts outside the CDR3, the full variable domain is DTGVSQNPRHKITKRGQNVTFRCDPISEHNRLYWYRQTLGQGPEFLTYFQNEAQLEKSRLLSDRFSAERPKGSFSTLEIQRTEQGDSAMYLCASSFSLLRTGFEYHEQYFGPGTRLTVT.

The J gene is TRBJ2-7, the V gene TRBV10-3; the match to TRBD2 covers 9 bases. V shed 0 bases, J shed 0 bases, and the junction held 3 bases outside the gene matches. There are 16 residues in the CDR3. The germline gives CDR1 ENHRY, CDR2 SYGVKD. CDR3 nucleotides: TGTGCCATCAGTGAGTCTAGACTAGCGGCCTCCTACGAGCAGTACTTC. It is translated as CAISESRLAASYEQYF.

The chain joins TRBV11-2 to TRBJ1-2; D ambiguous. Trimming pared 5 bases from V and 2 bases from J, leaving 9 bases between. This CDR3 has 13 amino acids. The germline V gene encodes CDR1 SGHAT and CDR2 FQNNGV. The CDR3: CASSRTENYGYTF. Here the CDR3 DNA reads TGTGCCAGCAGCCGGACGGAGAACTATGGCTACACCTTC.

This rearrangement joins TRBV6-5 to TRBJ1-1; 8 bases align to TRBD1. The V gene end was trimmed by 6 bases and the J gene end by 4 bases; junction bases not matched to a gene: 7. CDR3 length: 14 residues. The germline V gene encodes CDR1 MNHEY and CDR2 SVGAGI. In DNA, the CDR3 is TGTGCCAGCAGAAAGCAGGGGGCGGGCACTGAAGCTTTCTTT. It encodes CASRKQGAGTEAFF.

The chain carries TRBV7-6 and TRBJ2-3, with 7 bases aligning to TRBD2. This CDR3 has 12 amino acids. After removal of 5 bases from V and 10 bases from J, the junction contained 6 bases not matched to a gene. The germline gives CDR1 SGHVS, CDR2 FNYEAQ. The CDR3 DNA is TGTGCCAGCAGCCCGAGACTAGCTCCGCAGTATTTT. Encoded protein: CASSPRLAPQYF.

The gene calls are TRBV5-1 and TRBJ1-1; 9 nucleotides agree with TRBD1. The V gene end was trimmed by 0 bases and the J gene end by 3 bases; junction bases not matched to a gene: 6. The CDR3 is 16 residues long. The germline gives CDR1 SGHRS, CDR2 YFSETQ. DNA for the CDR3: TGCGCCAGCAGCTTGGCCGACAGGGGGTTTTACACTGAAGCTTTCTTT. This encodes CASSLADRGFYTEAFF. Together with reference TRBV5-1 and TRBJ1-1, the CDR3 gives the full variable domain: KAGVTQTPRYLIKTRGQQVTLSCSPISGHRSVSWYQQTPGQGLQFLFEYFSETQRNKGNFPGRFSGRQFSNSRSEMNVSTLELGDSALYLCASSLADRGFYTEAFFGQGTRLTVV.

CDR3 in amino acids: CASKGSGNTIYF. CDR3 nucleotides: TGTGCCAGCAAAGGCTCTGGAAACACCATATATTTT. V is TRBV7-2 and J is TRBJ1-3; D uncertain. CDR3 length: 12 residues. With 7 bases removed from V and 0 bases from J, the gap between germline ends came to 4 bases. Germline values: CDR1 SGHTA, CDR2 FQGNSA.

This clone has a handful of counts. The chain employs TRBV7-9 and TRBJ1-3, with D possibly being TRBD1 (6 bases). The CDR3 sequence is 16 residues long. Germline CDR1 reads SEHNR; CDR2 reads FQNEAQ (reference sequence). V was pared by 6 bases and J by 4 bases, with 19 bases between. The CDR3 bases are TGTGCCAGCAGGGTACTCCCCAGGGGAGGAGGAAACACCATATATTTT. Amino acid sequence: CASRVLPRGGGNTIYF. The complete variable domain, with remaining parts taken from reference TRBV7-9 and TRBJ1-3, reads DTGVSQNPRHKITKRGQNVTFRCDPISEHNRLYWYRQTLGQGPEFLTYFQNEAQLEKSRLLSDRFSAERPKGSFSTLEIQRTEQGDSAMYLCASRVLPRGGGNTIYFGEGSWLTVV.

The chain couples TRBV5-6 to TRBJ1-3; unclear D gene. Trimming stripped 6 bases from V and 2 bases from J, with 12 bases between. This CDR3 is 14 amino acids long. Germline CDR1 SGHDT, CDR2 YYEEEE. The CDR3 DNA reads TGTGCCAGCACCAGGCGATTAGCTGGAAACACCATATATTTT. Translated: CASTRRLAGNTIYF.

As regards this clone: At one end the junction does not follow the germline gene, possibly because of a read error. V usage is TRBV6-5 and J usage is TRBJ1-3; a weak D match, TRBD1 (6 bases). The CDR3 is 15 residues long. CDR1 is MNHEY and CDR2 is SVGAGI in the germline V gene. The DNA of the CDR3 is TGTGCCAGCAGTTACACCTGGACAGCTGGAAACGCCATATATTTT. This codes for CASSYTWTAGNAIYF.

The rearrangement joins TRBV4-2 to TRBJ2-2, with TRBD2 matching over 11 bases. Germline V gives CDR1 LGHNA, CDR2 YNFKEQ. The V and J ends lost 3 bases and 1 base, in that order; junction bases with no gene match: 1. The CDR3 has 16 amino acids. The CDR3 DNA is TGTGCCAGCAGCCAGGGACTAGCGGTGAACACCGGGGAGCTGTTTTTT. Translated: CASSQGLAVNTGELFF.

This rearrangement joins TRBV10-1 to TRBJ2-3; 11 bases line up with TRBD2. Germline V CDR1 and CDR2: WNHNN, SYGVQD (reference sequence). With 2 bases clipped from V and 2 bases from J, the junction kept 9 bases outside the gene matches. This CDR3 is 18 amino acids long. CDR3 bases: TGCGCCAGCAGTGAGACTACCGGGACTAGCGGAAACACAGATACGCAGTATTTT. It codes for CASSETTGTSGNTDTQYF.